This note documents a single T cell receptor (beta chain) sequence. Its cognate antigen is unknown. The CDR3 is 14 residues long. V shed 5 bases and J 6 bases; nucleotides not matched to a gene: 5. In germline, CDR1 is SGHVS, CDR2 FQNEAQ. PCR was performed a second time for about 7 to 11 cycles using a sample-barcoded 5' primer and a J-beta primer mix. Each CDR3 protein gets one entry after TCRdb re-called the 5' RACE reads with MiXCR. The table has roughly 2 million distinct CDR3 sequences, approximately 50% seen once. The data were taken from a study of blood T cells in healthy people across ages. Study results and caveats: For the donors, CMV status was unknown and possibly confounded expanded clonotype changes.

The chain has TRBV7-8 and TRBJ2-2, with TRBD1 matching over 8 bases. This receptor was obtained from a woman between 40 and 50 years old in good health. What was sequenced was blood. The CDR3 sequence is CASSVLQGAGELFF. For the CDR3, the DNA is TGTGCCAGCAGCGTACTACAGGGGGCCGGGGAGCTGTTTTTT. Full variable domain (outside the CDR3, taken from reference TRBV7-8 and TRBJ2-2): GAGVSQSPRYKVAKRGQDVALRCDPISGHVSLFWYQQALGQGPEFLTYFQNEAQLDKSGLPSDRFFAERPEGSVSTLKIQRTQQEDSAVYLCASSVLQGAGELFFGEGSRLTVL.